The 28 T cell receptor beta chains given below trace back to one sample, sequenced in a study of CD8+CD57+ T cells in acquired aplastic anemia. Profiling that covered TCR beta VDJ and CDR3 relied on genomic DNA as its template. Each CDR3 protein is one row after TCRdb ran MiXCR on the reads. Of about 270,000 distinct CDR3 sequences in the sample, around three fifths were seen once. The sample taken for sequencing was sorted CD4+, CD8+, or CD8+CD57+ T cells (not recorded which) from PBMCs. The receptors were sampled from a human donor with severe aplastic anemia or a healthy control (not recorded which).

The sample holds many counts of this clonotype. The chain joins TRBV6-5 to TRBJ1-4, with a weak D call TRBD1 (6 bases). Between the trimmed V and J ends, which lost 0 bases and 8 bases, there was a span of 13 bases. The CDR3 contains 15 residues. CDR1 is MNHEY and CDR2 is SVGAGI in the germline V gene. The CDR3 region has the DNA TGTGCCAGCAGTTACTCGGTCAGGGGATGGGAAAAACTGTTTTTT. Residues: CASSYSVRGWEKLFF.

The sample holds many counts of this clonotype. In nucleotides, the CDR3 is TGTGCCAGCAGTAACGGACAGGGCAGTTACGAGCAGTACTTC. Protein product: CASSNGQGSYEQYF. The V call is TRBV2, the J call TRBJ2-7; 8 nucleotides agree with TRBD1. In germline, CDR1 is SNHLY, CDR2 FYNNEI. The CDR3 has 14 amino acids. Trimming at V came to 5 bases and at J to 4 bases, leaving 7 bases not matched to a gene.

This chain links TRBV9 with TRBJ2-1, with 11 nucleotides matching TRBD2. Germline V gene sequence: CDR1 SGDLS, CDR2 YYNGEE. The CDR3 spans 17 residues. V lost 4 bases to trimming and J lost 4 bases; unmatched junction nucleotides: 10. CDR3 in amino acids: CASSPRYLAGGYNEQFF. For the CDR3, the DNA is TGTGCCAGCAGCCCCCGGTATTTAGCGGGAGGGTACAATGAGCAGTTCTTC.

This sequence joins TRBV10-2 and TRBJ2-7; TRBD2 agrees at 11 bases. The CDR3 contains 12 residues. Trimming took 6 bases from V and 11 from J; bases not matched to a gene: 6. CDR1 and CDR2 (germline): WSHSY, SAAADI. CDR3 region: CASSPTSGVKYF. The CDR3 DNA follows: TGCGCCAGCAGCCCGACTAGCGGGGTGAAGTACTTC.

The sample holds many counts of this clonotype. The rearrangement links TRBV7-3 to TRBJ1-3; no clear D gene. Trimming stripped 5 bases from V and 0 bases from J, with 8 bases between. CDR1 and CDR2 (germline): SGHTA, FQGTGA. The CDR3 runs 14 residues. CDR3 protein: CASSPDISGNTIYF. The CDR3 DNA follows: TGTGCCAGCAGCCCTGACATCTCTGGAAACACCATATATTTT.

The V and J genes are TRBV19 and TRBJ2-3; TRBD1 matches at 8 bases. The CDR3 is 17 residues long. Trimming removed 5 bases from V and 1 base from J; junction bases left unmatched: 11. The germline CDR1 and CDR2 sequences are LNHDA and SQIVND (reference sequence). CDR3 sequence reads: CASSLRQGLGGTDTQYF. CDR3 bases: TGTGCCAGTAGTCTACGACAGGGGCTGGGCGGCACAGATACGCAGTATTTT. Complete variable domain (other parts from reference TRBV19 and TRBJ2-3): DGGITQSPKYLFRKEGQNVTLSCEQNLNHDAMYWYRQDPGQGLRLIYYSQIVNDFQKGDIAEGYSVSREKKESFPLTVTSAQKNPTAFYLCASSLRQGLGGTDTQYFGPGTRLTVL.

This clonotype turned up a few times. The chain employs TRBV19 and TRBJ2-7; no firm D call. V lost 4 bases and J 1 base, leaving 11 bases between the germline ends. This CDR3 comprises 14 residues. The germline CDR1 and CDR2 sequences are LNHDA and SQIVND (reference sequence). CDR3 residues: CASSTLLGSYEQYF. The CDR3 nucleotides are TGTGCCAGTAGTACCCTCCTGGGATCCTACGAGCAGTACTTC. Combining the CDR3 with reference TRBV19 and TRBJ2-7 gives the whole variable domain DGGITQSPKYLFRKEGQNVTLSCEQNLNHDAMYWYRQDPGQGLRLIYYSQIVNDFQKGDIAEGYSVSREKKESFPLTVTSAQKNPTAFYLCASSTLLGSYEQYFGPGTRLTVT.

The rearrangement links TRBV7-2 to TRBJ2-3; D is perhaps TRBD1 (6 bases). Trimming stripped 4 bases from V and 4 bases from J, with 12 bases between. CDR1 and CDR2 from the germline V gene are SGHTA and FQGNSA. The CDR3 is 14 residues long. The CDR3 reads CASSSGAGADTQYF. As DNA, the CDR3 is TGTGCCAGCAGCTCAGGGGCCGGCGCAGATACGCAGTATTTT. Full variable domain (outside the CDR3, taken from reference TRBV7-2 and TRBJ2-3): GAGVSQSPSNKVTEKGKDVELRCDPISGHTALYWYRQSLGQGLEFLIYFQGNSAPDKSGLPSDRFSAERTGGSVSTLTIQRTQQEDSAVYLCASSSGAGADTQYFGPGTRLTVL.

This clonotype was counted only a few times. The chain uses TRBV29-1 and TRBJ2-5; the D gene is possibly TRBD1 (5 bases). Trimming pared 3 bases from V and 4 bases from J, leaving 9 bases between. The CDR3 is made up of 12 amino acids. Germline assignment: CDR1 SQVTM and CDR2 ANQGSEA. CDR3 in amino acids: CSVDLGLETQYF. CDR3 DNA: TGCAGCGTTGATTTGGGGCTAGAGACCCAGTACTTC.

This clonotype occurred many times. This chain joins TRBV5-1 and TRBJ2-7, with TRBD1 matching over 8 bases. Per germline, CDR1 SGHRS and CDR2 YFSETQ. V trimming: 5 bases; J trimming: 4 bases; junction bases outside the gene matches: 8. CDR3 length: 14 amino acids. The CDR3 region has the DNA TGCGCCAGCAGATATGGACAGGGTGGGTACGAGCAGTACTTC. The encoded protein is CASRYGQGGYEQYF. The full variable domain, in which reference TRBV5-1 and TRBJ2-7 provide the parts outside the CDR3, is KAGVTQTPRYLIKTRGQQVTLSCSPISGHRSVSWYQQTPGQGLQFLFEYFSETQRNKGNFPGRFSGRQFSNSRSEMNVSTLELGDSALYLCASRYGQGGYEQYFGPGTRLTVT.

In this sample, this clonotype turned up once. V and J are TRBV5-1 and TRBJ2-5; D might be TRBD2 (5 bases). The CDR3 totals 15 residues. V lost 2 bases and J 4 bases, leaving 15 bases between the germline ends. Germline CDR1 is SGHRS and CDR2 is YFSETQ. As DNA, the CDR3 is TGCGCCAGCAGCTTCGGGTCGGGAACGGGAGAGACCCAGTACTTC. It specifies CASSFGSGTGETQYF.

This clonotype was recorded at least ten times. The chain couples TRBV11-3 to TRBJ1-4; 8 positions agree with TRBD1. The CDR3 is 15 residues long. V lost 4 bases to trimming and J lost 5 bases; unmatched junction nucleotides: 6. CDR1 is SGHNT and CDR2 is YENEEA in the germline V gene. This chain's CDR3 is CASSSRGRLNEKLFF. In nucleotides, the CDR3 is TGTGCCAGCAGCTCCAGGGGGCGGTTGAATGAAAAACTGTTTTTT. Variable domain in full (rest from reference TRBV11-3 and TRBJ1-4): EAGVVQSPRYKIIEKKQPVAFWCNPISGHNTLYWYLQNLGQGPELLIRYENEEAVDDSQLPKDRFSAERLKGVDSTLKIQPAELGDSAVYLCASSSRGRLNEKLFFGSGTQLSVL.

The V call is TRBV28, the J call TRBJ2-3; D is undetermined. Trimming removed 3 bases from V and 0 bases from J, with 19 bases in between. Per germline, CDR1 MDHEN and CDR2 SYDVKM. The length of the CDR3 is 18 residues. CDR3 amino acids: CASSLLDARTSSTDTQYF. CDR3 DNA: TGTGCCAGCAGTTTGCTGGACGCACGAACCTCTAGCACAGATACGCAGTATTTT. Filled out from reference TRBV28 and TRBJ2-3, the complete variable domain reads DVKVTQSSRYLVKRTGEKVFLECVQDMDHENMFWYRQDPGLGLRLIYFSYDVKMKEKGDIPEGYSVSREKKERFSLILESASTNQTSMYLCASSLLDARTSSTDTQYFGPGTRLTVL.

The V gene is TRBV24-1, the J gene TRBJ2-1, with D uncertain. Deletions cut 12 bases from V and 12 bases from J, with 17 bases between. CDR3 length: 11 residues. Germline V CDR1 and CDR2: KGHDR, SFDVKD. The CDR3 protein is CAPPPSIAQFF. The CDR3 DNA is TGTGCCCCGCCGCCTTCCATTGCGCAGTTCTTC.

Written as DNA, the CDR3 is TGTGCCAGCAGCGATCACAGGGGGGCGGGGGAGCAGTACTTC. It encodes CASSDHRGAGEQYF. This chain links TRBV9 with TRBJ2-7; TRBD1 aligns across 8 bases. This CDR3 has 14 amino acids. V gave up 3 bases and J gave up 7 bases; unmatched junction bases: 9. CDR1 is SGDLS, CDR2 YYNGEE, per germline.

This clonotype was detected many times. This rearrangement joins TRBV20-1 to TRBJ1-5; D gene unclear. CDR1 is DFQATT and CDR2 is SNEGSKA in the germline V gene (reference sequence). Trimming pared 6 bases from V and 3 bases from J, leaving 18 bases between. CDR3 size: 15 residues. CDR3 in amino acids: CSARPSSGFNQPQHF. Here the CDR3 DNA reads TGCAGTGCCCGCCCGAGTAGTGGTTTCAATCAGCCCCAGCATTTT.

The table lists this clonotype with a few counts. This chain links TRBV15 with TRBJ2-5, with 7 bases aligning to TRBD1. Germline CDR1 is LNHNV and CDR2 is YYDKDF (reference sequence). V lost 0 bases and J lost 0; bases outside the gene matches: 13. The CDR3 is made up of 19 amino acids. The CDR3 reads CATSREAGGRGFDQETQYF. CDR3 nucleotide sequence: TGTGCCACCAGCAGAGAGGCAGGGGGACGGGGTTTCGACCAAGAGACCCAGTACTTC.

The chain joins TRBV5-1 to TRBJ2-3; D is possibly TRBD2 (5 bases). The CDR3 totals 14 residues. The V end lost 3 bases, the J end lost 1 base, and 9 bases lay between the germline ends. Germline V CDR1 and CDR2: SGHRS, YFSETQ. CDR3 sequence reads: CASSSRRGTDTQYF. The CDR3 coding sequence is TGCGCCAGCAGCTCCAGGCGGGGCACAGATACGCAGTATTTT.

This clonotype was counted once. A read error may account for a junction end that differs from germline. V is TRBV7-2 and J is TRBJ2-3, with no clear D. The CDR3 loop spans 12 amino acids. Germline CDR1 is SGHTA and CDR2 is FQGNSA. In nucleotides, the CDR3 is TGTGCCAGCAGCTTTAGCACAGATATGCAGTATTTT. Its translation: CASSFSTDMQYF. The full variable domain, rest sourced from reference TRBV7-2 and TRBJ2-3, is GAGVSQSPSNKVTEKGKDVELRCDPISGHTALYWYRQSLGQGLEFLIYFQGNSAPDKSGLPSDRFSAERTGGSVSTLTIQRTQQEDSAVYLCASSFSTDMQYFGPGTRLTVL.

At least ten counts were recorded for this clonotype. The rearrangement uses TRBV12-3 or TRBV12-4 and TRBJ2-3; 7 bases match TRBD2. V trimming: 8 bases; J trimming: 1 base; junction bases outside the gene matches: 3. There are 13 residues in the CDR3. The CDR3 bases are TGTGCCAGCTCGGGGAGGGGCACAGATACGCAGTATTTT. Translating it yields CASSGRGTDTQYF.

This chain uses TRBV5-1 with TRBJ1-2, with 10 bases lining up with TRBD1. The J segment lost 12 bases and the V segment lost 0 bases, leaving 14 bases of the junction unmatched. The CDR3 length is 16 residues. Germline V CDR1 and CDR2: SGHRS, YFSETQ. The CDR3 loop reads CASSLGQGAQRPGNTF. CDR3 sequence (DNA): TGCGCCAGCAGCTTGGGACAGGGGGCTCAGCGTCCCGGAAACACCTTC. The whole variable domain, remainder taken from reference TRBV5-1 and TRBJ1-2, is KAGVTQTPRYLIKTRGQQVTLSCSPISGHRSVSWYQQTPGQGLQFLFEYFSETQRNKGNFPGRFSGRQFSNSRSEMNVSTLELGDSALYLCASSLGQGAQRPGNTFGSGTRLTVV.

V and J are TRBV20-1 and TRBJ1-6, with D possibly being TRBD1 (6 bases). V lost 2 bases and J lost 4, with 15 bases in between. The CDR3 totals 16 residues. Germline loops: CDR1 DFQATT, CDR2 SNEGSKA (reference sequence). In DNA form, the CDR3 reads TGCAGTGCTAGACTCACCCTGGGGGCTTATAATTCACCCCTCCACTTT. Amino acid sequence: CSARLTLGAYNSPLHF.

The V gene is TRBV13, the J gene TRBJ2-7; 8 nucleotides line up with TRBD2. This CDR3 has 15 residues. Germline V gives CDR1 PRHDT, CDR2 FYEKMQ (reference sequence). Trimming cost V 5 bases and J 1 base; bases outside gene matches: 7. CDR3 protein: CASSDALAVSYEQYF. CDR3 bases: TGTGCCAGCAGCGACGCACTAGCGGTATCCTACGAGCAGTACTTC. Full variable domain (rest looked up from reference TRBV13 and TRBJ2-7): AAGVIQSPRHLIKEKRETATLKCYPIPRHDTVYWYQQGPGQDPQFLISFYEKMQSDKGSIPDRFSAQQFSDYHSELNMSSLELGDSALYFCASSDALAVSYEQYFGPGTRLTVT.

The chain recombines TRBV12-3 or TRBV12-4 with TRBJ1-2; D not resolved. The V end was cut by 3 bases, the J end by 8 bases, with 13 bases between. The CDR3 is made up of 13 amino acids. The CDR3 region is CASSFSRTEGYTF. CDR3 nucleotides: TGTGCCAGCAGTTTCTCCCGAACGGAAGGCTACACCTTC.

The chain links TRBV7-8 to TRBJ2-7; 12 bases fit TRBD2. In germline, CDR1 is SGHVS, CDR2 FQNEAQ. There are 15 residues in the CDR3. J gave up 3 bases and V 5 bases, and 5 bases lay outside the gene matches. The CDR3 region is CASSVTTSGSYEQYF. As DNA, the CDR3 is TGTGCCAGCAGCGTAACGACTAGCGGGAGCTACGAGCAGTACTTC.

The CDR3: CAISGRAHLEETQYF. The CDR3 DNA reads as TGTGCCATCAGTGGCCGCGCCCACCTAGAAGAGACCCAGTACTTC. The chain uses TRBV10-3 and TRBJ2-5; no reliable D call. The CDR3 runs to 15 residues. Trimming removed 4 bases at V and 3 bases at J, with 15 bases between. Germline V gene lookup returns CDR1 ENHRY and CDR2 SYGVKD.

The rearrangement uses TRBV10-3 and TRBJ1-5, with a weak D call TRBD1 (5 bases). Trimming left V 6 bases short and J 3 bases short, with 12 bases between. This CDR3 has 14 amino acids. Germline CDR1 ENHRY, CDR2 SYGVKD. The CDR3 is CAIRRGEDNQPQHF. The CDR3 DNA follows: TGTGCCATCAGGCGGGGGGAAGACAATCAGCCCCAGCATTTT.

Many counts were recorded for this clonotype. The genes are TRBV7-2 and TRBJ1-6; the match to TRBD1 covers 7 bases. Germline values: CDR1 SGHTA, CDR2 FQGNSA. The CDR3 totals 17 residues. Germline trimming cut 5 bases from V and 7 bases from J; bases unmatched to any gene: 14. The CDR3 DNA is TGTGCCAGCAGCCTACACTTGACAGGGCGATCGAATTCACCCCTCCACTTT. As protein: CASSLHLTGRSNSPLHF.